This T cell receptor (beta chain) originates from a study of T cells in Graves' hyperthyroidism and ophthalmopathy. Trimming cost V 2 bases and J 6 bases; bases outside gene matches: 12. Per the germline V gene, CDR1 is SGHTA and CDR2 is FQGTGA. The CDR3 loop spans 17 amino acids. Template material for amplifying TCR beta CDR3 regions consisted of RNA transcripts. During a first-round RT-PCR of the TCR CDR3, the HTBI primer set was used. In TCRdb, the multiplex PCR reads were re-called with MiXCR into one record per CDR3 protein. The data contain approximately 490,000 distinct CDR3 sequences, about 20% of them singletons.

Sequenced material: blood. The V call is TRBV7-3, the J call TRBJ2-7, with 11 nucleotides matching TRBD2. This clonotype was sampled from a woman in her seventies with Graves' ophthalmopathy. The CDR3 DNA sequence: TGTGCCAGCAGCTTAGAGGGAACTAGCGGGAGTTTTCGCGAGCAGTACTTC. Translating gives CASSLEGTSGSFREQYF. Variable domain in full (rest from reference TRBV7-3 and TRBJ2-7): GAGVSQTPSNKVTEKGKYVELRCDPISGHTALYWYRQSLGQGPEFLIYFQGTGAADDSGLPNDRFFAVRPEGSVSTLKIQRTERGDSAVYLCASSLEGTSGSFREQYFGPGTRLTVT.